There are a few counts of the clone carrying this T cell receptor (beta chain). Its cognate antigen is unknown. iRepertoire HTBI primers and Arm-PCR of CDR3 regions built TCR beta libraries. In TCRdb, the multiplex PCR reads were re-called with MiXCR into one record per CDR3 protein. The sample includes 550,000 to 600,000 distinct CDR3 sequences, about 16% of them seen just once. Noted time point: newly diagnosed GD, antithyroid drugs for less than 3 months. From PBMCs, RNA was extracted and then used to make the TCR library. Germline CDR1 MNHNS, CDR2 SASEGT. J lost 5 bases, V lost 7 bases, and 7 bases had no gene match. The CDR3 is 14 amino acids. This specimen belongs to a study of regulatory T cells in long-lasting Graves disease. Broader study findings: Persistent disease preferred TRBV28, TRBJ1-2 and TRBJ2-5.

Another study also made use of these data, one on T cells in Graves' hyperthyroidism and ophthalmopathy.

This sequence was found in a man aged 18 to 29 with Graves disease. The material sequenced was peripheral blood mononuclear cells (PBMCs), taken at new diagnosis, from a patient treated with antithyroid drugs. The genes are TRBV6-1 and TRBJ2-2, with TRBD2 identical over 7 bases. The CDR3 loop is CASTGGVWTGELFF. The DNA for the CDR3 is TGTGCCAGCACTGGGGGGGTCTGGACCGGGGAGCTGTTTTTT.